A selection of T cell receptor beta chains follows, all from one sample in a study of shared clonotypes between healthy human individuals. Sequencing was performed with immunoSEQ multiplex PCR; in TCRdb, only in-frame clones are kept and a portion is missing. The table has roughly 2.2 million clones, approximately 93% seen once. Input material: naive CD4+ T cells from PBMCs. All receptors come from a man aged 18 to 35 in good health. Some clones in this sample may be carry-over from other donors' samples. The CDR3 runs from the conserved cysteine through the conserved F or W. The D gene is left open where the match is weak. Size is stated for part of the rows, as once, few or many counts, or as a class when the clone is expanded.

NA NA TRBJ2-5 TRBV28 14 CASSLPRGRETQYF TGTGCCAGCAGTTTACCCAGGGGTAGGGAGACCCAGTACTTC
NA TRBD2 TRBJ2-7 TRBV6-5 16 CASSFFTGSGNYEQYF TGTGCCAGCAGTTTCTTCACGGGTAGCGGGAACTACGAGCAGTACTTC
NA TRBD1 TRBJ1-1 TRBV5-1 14 CASSLRDRGAEAFF TGCGCCAGCAGCCTAAGGGACAGGGGGGCTGAAGCTTTCTTT
NA TRBD1 TRBJ2-7 TRBV6-4 16 CASSDAQGVGFYEQYF TGTGCCAGCAGTGACGCACAGGGGGTGGGGTTCTACGAGCAGTACTTC
NA NA TRBJ2-7 TRBV19 15 CASSIWTAGPQEQYF TGTGCCAGTAGTATTTGGACGGCCGGGCCGCAAGAGCAGTACTTC
NA TRBD2 TRBJ2-2 TRBV6-6 15 CASTEREANTGELFF TGTGCCAGCACTGAGCGGGAAGCGAACACCGGGGAGCTGTTTTTT
NA TRBD1 TRBJ2-2 TRBV30 12 CAWRTGAGELFF TGTGCCTGGAGGACAGGGGCCGGGGAGCTGTTTTTT
NA TRBD1 TRBJ1-3 TRBV5-4 15 CASSLRSQGAHTIYF TGTGCCAGCAGCTTGAGGTCGCAGGGGGCTCACACCATATATTTT
NA TRBD2 TRBJ2-3 TRBV9 16 CASSVRSGLATDTQYF TGTGCCAGCAGCGTGAGATCGGGACTAGCTACAGATACGCAGTATTTT
NA NA TRBJ2-1 TRBV6-5 15 CASSLQAGSANEQFF TGTGCCAGCAGTCTCCAGGCGGGATCTGCCAATGAGCAGTTCTTC
NA NA TRBJ1-1 TRBV9 13 CASSVGPNTEAFF TGTGCCAGCAGCGTAGGCCCGAACACTGAAGCTTTCTTT
NA NA TRBJ1-2 TRBV2 14 CASSLDRIFYGYTF TGTGCCAGCTCGTTAGACAGGATATTCTATGGCTACACCTTC
NA NA TRBJ2-7 TRBV6-1 11 CASGESYEQYF TGTGCCAGCGGGGAATCCTACGAGCAGTACTTC
NA NA TRBJ1-1 TRBV7-2 15 CASRLTGTANTEAFF TGTGCCAGCAGGCTAACCGGGACGGCGAACACTGAAGCTTTCTTT
NA NA TRBJ2-2 TRBV10-1 15 CASSESGGFTGELFF TGCGCCAGCAGTGAGTCCGGGGGATTCACCGGGGAGCTGTTTTTT
few NA TRBJ1-5 TRBV15 12 CATSGGSQPQHF TGTGCCACCAGCGGGGGTTCTCAGCCCCAGCATTTT
few NA TRBJ1-3 TRBV7-9 12 CASSPSGTRNEF TGTGCCAGCAGCCCTTCCGGGACACGGAACGAGTTT
once NA TRBJ2-6 TRBV25-1 15 CASSEPGSGANVLTF TGTGCCAGCAGTGAGCCAGGATCTGGGGCCAACGTCCTGACTTTC
NA TRBD2 TRBJ2-1 TRBV5-1 15 CASSLAPSGYNEQFF TGCGCCAGCAGCTTGGCACCTAGCGGCTACAATGAGCAGTTCTTC
NA TRBD2 TRBJ2-1 TRBV5-1 15 CASSPGLAGYNEQFF TGCGCCAGCAGCCCCGGACTAGCGGGTTACAATGAGCAGTTCTTC
NA NA TRBJ2-7 TRBV9 14 CASSANSWNYEQYF TGTGCCAGCAGCGCTAACAGCTGGAATTACGAGCAGTACTTC
NA TRBD2 TRBJ2-7 TRBV9 15 CASSPRREGPYEQYF TGTGCCAGCAGCCCCCGGCGGGAGGGGCCCTACGAGCAGTACTTC
NA TRBD2 TRBJ2-7 TRBV28 14 CASSSLAGEDRQYF TGTGCCAGCAGTTCGCTAGCGGGAGAGGATCGGCAGTACTTC
NA NA TRBJ2-2 TRBV21-1 12 CASPPDTGELFF TGTGCCAGCCCCCCGGACACCGGGGAGCTGTTTTTT
NA NA TRBJ1-5 TRBV7-2 13 CASSLRWRQPQHF TGTGCCAGCAGCTTAAGGTGGAGACAGCCCCAGCATTTT
NA NA TRBJ2-7 TRBV29-1 13 CSVGGGQVDRQYF TGCAGCGTTGGAGGCGGGCAGGTGGATCGGCAGTACTTC
NA NA TRBJ2-5 TRBV28 13 CASTLADQETQYF TGTGCCAGCACCCTCGCGGACCAAGAGACCCAGTACTTC
NA NA TRBJ1-2 TRBV28 11 CATGGYYGYTF TGTGCCACGGGGGGGTACTATGGCTACACCTTC
NA TRBD2 TRBJ2-2 TRBV5-1 15 CASSWGLVGAGELFF TGCGCCAGCAGCTGGGGACTAGTCGGAGCCGGGGAGCTGTTTTTT
NA TRBD2 TRBJ2-3 TRBV28 18 CASSSGTSGRMSTDTQYF TGTGCCAGCAGTTCCGGGACTAGCGGGAGGATGTCAACAGATACGCAGTATTTT
few TRBD1 TRBJ2-7 TRBV5-1 14 CASSGTGGSYEQYF TGCGCCAGCAGTGGGACAGGGGGCTCCTACGAGCAGTACTTC
NA TRBD1 TRBJ1-5 TRBV28 17 CASSPTRQGVSNQPQHF TGTGCCAGCAGTCCAACCCGACAGGGCGTCAGCAATCAGCCCCAGCATTTT
few NA TRBJ1-1 TRBV9 16 CASSVSSVQGGTEAFF TGTGCCAGCAGCGTAAGCTCGGTTCAGGGAGGGACTGAAGCTTTCTTT
NA NA TRBJ2-7 TRBV29-1 12 CSARGTSYEQYF TGCAGCGCGCGGGGCACCTCCTACGAGCAGTACTTC
NA NA TRBJ2-2 TRBV7-9 14 CASSSLRNTGELFF TGTGCCAGCAGCTCCTTGAGGAACACCGGGGAGCTGTTTTTT
once NA TRBJ2-5 TRBV5-6 13 CASSLVGGETQYF TGTGCCAGCAGCTTGGTTGGGGGAGAGACCCAGTACTTC
NA TRBD1 TRBJ2-2 TRBV7-9 14 CASGDRGGTGELFF TGTGCCAGTGGGGACAGGGGAGGCACCGGGGAGCTGTTTTTT
once TRBD2 TRBJ2-7 TRBV5-1 14 CASRVSAGSYEQYF TGCGCCAGCAGGGTCTCAGCGGGGTCCTACGAGCAGTACTTC
NA NA TRBJ2-2 TRBV5-5 13 CASSLVNTGELFF TGTGCCAGCAGCTTGGTGAACACCGGGGAGCTGTTTTTT
NA NA TRBJ2-2 TRBV7-3 15 CASSSRLMNTGELFF TGTGCCAGCAGCTCCCGACTCATGAACACCGGGGAGCTGTTTTTT
NA TRBD2 TRBJ2-1 TRBV10-3 15 CAIREREGLRNEQFF TGTGCCATCAGGGAGCGGGAGGGCCTGAGGAATGAGCAGTTCTTC
NA NA TRBJ2-2 TRBV27 12 CASSLSTGELFF TGTGCCAGCAGTTTGAGCACCGGGGAGCTGTTTTTT
NA NA TRBJ2-3 TRBV28 16 CASSSLLPGGTHTQYF TGTGCCAGCAGTTCCCTCCTTCCCGGGGGCACACATACGCAGTATTTT
NA TRBD1 TRBJ1-2 TRBV6-5 14 CASSPRDRVAGYTF TGTGCCAGCAGTCCCCGGGACAGGGTAGCCGGCTACACCTTC
NA NA TRBJ1-4 TRBV4-1 15 CASSQARQGIGKLFF TGCGCCAGCAGCCAAGCGCGGCAGGGAATAGGAAAACTGTTTTTT
NA TRBD2 TRBJ2-3 TRBV6-4 14 CASSELAGTDTQYF TGTGCCAGCAGTGAACTAGCGGGCACAGATACGCAGTATTTT
few TRBD1 TRBJ1-1 TRBV6-1 14 CASSVTGMNTEAFF TGTGCCAGCAGTGTGACAGGGATGAACACTGAAGCTTTCTTT
NA NA TRBJ2-2 TRBV4-1 17 CASSQSLRGPWTGELFF TGCGCCAGCAGCCAATCTCTTCGGGGCCCTTGGACCGGGGAGCTGTTTTTT
NA NA TRBJ1-5 TRBV7-8 16 CASSLRGGLGNQPQHF TGTGCCAGCAGCTTACGTGGGGGGCTGGGCAATCAGCCCCAGCATTTT
NA NA TRBJ1-1 TRBV5-1 16 CASSPFPGALNTEAFF TGCGCCAGCAGCCCATTTCCCGGGGCACTGAACACTGAAGCTTTCTTT
NA NA TRBJ1-1 TRBV6-1 11 CASGIGTEAFF TGTGCCAGCGGAATCGGCACTGAAGCTTTCTTT
NA NA TRBJ1-2 TRBV19 14 CASTTRQSSKGYTF TGTGCCAGTACCACCAGACAGAGCTCTAAAGGCTACACCTTC
once TRBD1 TRBJ2-6 TRBV7-9 17 CASSLGTGTSGANVLTF TGTGCCAGCAGCTTAGGGACAGGAACCTCTGGGGCCAACGTCCTGACTTTC
few TRBD1 TRBJ1-4 TRBV19 13 CASRDRGNEKLFF TGTGCCAGTAGGGACAGGGGTAATGAAAAACTGTTTTTT
once TRBD1 TRBJ1-1 TRBV5-4 16 CASSLGVGQGGTEAFF TGTGCCAGCAGCTTGGGAGTGGGACAGGGTGGCACTGAAGCTTTCTTT
NA TRBD2 TRBJ2-7 TRBV28 15 CASSNWGSSGRVQYF TGTGCCAGCAGTAATTGGGGGAGTAGCGGGAGGGTGCAGTACTTC
few NA TRBJ1-5 TRBV6-1 13 CASSGGRNQPQHF TGTGCCAGCAGTGGGGGTCGGAATCAGCCCCAGCATTTT